Each of the 27 T cell receptor beta chains below was sequenced from the same sample in a study of T cells in Graves' hyperthyroidism and ophthalmopathy. TCR beta CDR3 regions were amplified from RNA transcripts. HTBI primers were used for first-round RT-PCR of the TCR CDR3. From the multiplex PCR reads, TCRdb called clonotypes with MiXCR, one entry per CDR3 protein. The profile shows 530,000 or so distinct CDR3 sequences, approximately 44% of them singletons. Material for sequencing was peripheral blood or thyroid tissue (not recorded which). The receptors stem from a woman aged 18-29 years with Graves' hyperthyroidism.

The genes are TRBV13 and TRBJ2-7; D is uncertain. In germline, CDR1 is PRHDT, CDR2 FYEKMQ (reference sequence). The CDR3 runs to 14 residues. Trimming took 6 bases from V and 7 from J, leaving 19 bases between them. In DNA form, the CDR3 reads TGTGCCAGCAGGGTGGGCCCCCCGGCGGAGGAGCAGTACTTC. Protein sequence: CASRVGPPAEEQYF.

This clonotype was observed at least ten times. The chain couples TRBV20-1 to TRBJ2-7; D might be TRBD2 (5 bases). Trimming stripped 3 bases from V and 0 bases from J, with 9 bases between. The CDR3 totals 13 residues. Germline CDR1 DFQATT, CDR2 SNEGSKA (reference sequence). The CDR3 spells CSARRGSSYEQYF. CDR3 bases: TGCAGTGCTAGGAGAGGGAGCTCCTACGAGCAGTACTTC.

As to this clonotype: Relative to the germline gene, one junction end is altered; a read error may explain this. This sequence joins TRBV20-1 and TRBJ1-1; weak D call: TRBD1 (5 bases). The CDR3 contains 12 residues. Germline V gene data show CDR1 as DFQATT and CDR2 as SNEGSKA (reference sequence). Here the CDR3 reads CSARGGSTEASF. As DNA, the CDR3 is TGCAGTGCCCGGGGGGGGAGCACTGAAGCTTCCTTT.

This clonotype was counted only a few times. The rearrangement links TRBV7-2 to TRBJ1-1; D not resolved. The CDR3 totals 15 residues. The V gene lost 1 base and the J gene lost 7 bases, with 16 bases spanning the gap. Germline values: CDR1 SGHTA, CDR2 FQGNSA. CDR3 sequence reads: CASSLEEVATNEAFF. CDR3 in DNA: TGTGCCAGCAGCTTAGAGGAGGTGGCAACTAATGAAGCTTTCTTT. The full variable domain, completed using reference TRBV7-2 and TRBJ1-1, is GAGVSQSPSNKVTEKGKDVELRCDPISGHTALYWYRQSLGQGLEFLIYFQGNSAPDKSGLPSDRFSAERTGGSVSTLTIQRTQQEDSAVYLCASSLEEVATNEAFFGQGTRLTVV.

At least ten counts were recorded for this clonotype. V is TRBV9 and J is TRBJ1-1; D is unresolved. Looked up from germline, CDR1 is SGDLS and CDR2 is YYNGEE. This CDR3 comprises 15 residues. The ends were cut back, 4 bases at V and 5 bases at J, with 18 bases in the middle. The CDR3 sequence is CASSPRRSRRTEAFF. CDR3 nucleotides: TGTGCCAGCAGCCCCAGAAGGTCTCGTCGGACTGAAGCTTTCTTT.

The chain couples TRBV2 to TRBJ2-3; D possibly corresponds to TRBD1 (6 bases). V was shortened by 10 bases and J by 0 bases, with 20 bases between the two germline ends. This CDR3 contains 16 residues. Germline lookup yields CDR1 SNHLY and CDR2 FYNNEI. The CDR3 is CATKYSGTSSTDTQYF. CDR3 DNA: TGTGCCACCAAATATTCCGGGACATCTAGCACAGATACGCAGTATTTT. Full variable domain (remainder filled in from reference TRBV2 and TRBJ2-3): EPEVTQTPSHQVTQMGQEVILRCVPISNHLYFYWYRQILGQKVEFLVSFYNNEISEKSEIFDDQFSVERPDGSNFTLKIRSTKLEDSAMYFCATKYSGTSSTDTQYFGPGTRLTVL.

In this sample, this clonotype turned up many times. The chain carries TRBV7-3 and TRBJ1-1, with no clear D. The germline CDR1 and CDR2 sequences are SGHTA and FQGTGA. CDR3 length equals 15 residues. V was cut by 2 bases and J by 0 bases, with 10 bases left in between. CDR3 loop: CASSLRRTLNTEAFF. CDR3 nucleotide sequence: TGTGCCAGCAGCTTACGCCGGACCCTGAACACTGAAGCTTTCTTT.

This chain joins TRBV15 and TRBJ1-5, with a tentative D call TRBD1 (5 bases). Germline CDR1 LNHNV, CDR2 YYDKDF (reference sequence). Between the trimmed V and J ends, which lost 0 bases and 4 bases, there was a span of 10 bases. The CDR3 spans 15 residues. The chain's CDR3 is CATSREDGGNQPQHF. CDR3 nucleotides: TGTGCCACCAGCAGAGAAGACGGGGGTAATCAGCCCCAGCATTTT.

This clonotype was counted many times. In DNA form, the CDR3 reads TGTGCCAGCAGTGATCGGGATTTGACTAATGAAAAACTGTTTTTT. Amino acid sequence: CASSDRDLTNEKLFF. V and J are TRBV2 and TRBJ1-4; D is ambiguous. This CDR3 has 15 residues. The ends were cut back, 3 bases at V and 2 bases at J, with 10 bases in the middle. From germline, CDR1 is SNHLY and CDR2 FYNNEI.

As for this clonotype: A much larger clone lies one base from this, so it may be a read error. V and J are TRBV3-1 and TRBJ2-7; TRBD2 is a possible D gene (6 bases). Germline CDR1 reads LGHDT; CDR2 reads YNNKEL (reference sequence). This CDR3 comprises 14 residues. This CDR3 is CASSREAGTGEQCF. The CDR3 region has the DNA TGTGCCAGCAGCCGGGAGGCGGGAACCGGCGAGCAGTGCTTC.

As for this clonotype: Compared with germline, one end of the junction differs, possibly owing to a read error. The CDR3 DNA is TGCGCCAGCAGCCAAGATACCCAGTACTTC. This encodes CASSQDTQYF. The chain combines TRBV4-3 with TRBJ2-5; D ambiguous. Germline V gene data show CDR1 as LGHNA and CDR2 as YSLEER. This CDR3 spans 10 amino acids.

The sample holds many counts of this clonotype. V is TRBV19 and J is TRBJ2-7, with TRBD1 as a possible D gene (6 bases). The germline V and J ends were trimmed by 1 base and 1 base, with 14 bases remaining between them. CDR1 LNHDA and CDR2 SQIVND come from the germline V gene (reference sequence). The CDR3 runs 16 residues. The CDR3, as DNA: TGTGCCAGTAGTATAGTTGGTAGACAGGAATCCTACGAGCAGTACTTC. Protein: CASSIVGRQESYEQYF.

This clonotype has a single count. V gene TRBV29-1 combines with J gene TRBJ2-7; TRBD2 agrees at 7 bases. This CDR3 region has 14 residues. CDR1 SQVTM and CDR2 ANQGSEA come from the germline V gene. The ends lost 3 bases at V and 7 bases at J; junction bases unmatched: 12. The CDR3 DNA reads TGCAGCGTTGAGGCAGCGGGACGCCCTTCAGAGCAGTACTTC. Translating it yields CSVEAAGRPSEQYF.

This clonotype was counted ten times or more. The chain employs TRBV15 and TRBJ2-5; D assignment may be TRBD1 or TRBD2 (5 bases each). The CDR3 extends over 15 amino acids. CDR1 is LNHNV, CDR2 YYDKDF, per germline (reference sequence). The V end lost 1 base, the J end lost 3 bases, and 12 bases lay between the germline ends. The DNA of the CDR3 is TGTGCCACCAGCAGAGCCCCTCGGGGCAAAGAGACCCAGTACTTC. It yields the protein CATSRAPRGKETQYF.

This clonotype was detected many times. The V and J genes are TRBV14 and TRBJ1-6, with D unclear. Trimming pared 4 bases from V and 11 bases from J, leaving 9 bases between. Looked up from germline, CDR1 is SGHDN and CDR2 is FVKESK. This CDR3 has 12 residues. In DNA form, the CDR3 reads TGTGCCAGCAGCCCCCGCATGGCACCCCTCCACTTT. Encoded protein: CASSPRMAPLHF.

The chain carries TRBV15 and TRBJ2-7; D remains ambiguous. The germline gives CDR1 LNHNV, CDR2 YYDKDF (reference sequence). Trimming took 4 bases from V and 6 from J, leaving 16 bases between them. The CDR3 covers 14 residues. This CDR3 reads CATSTSPVGFEQYF. CDR3 in DNA: TGTGCCACCAGCACGAGTCCGGTAGGCTTCGAGCAGTACTTC.

This clonotype was counted between two and nine times. One end of the junction does not line up with germline, which may come from a read error. The J gene is TRBJ1-1, the V gene TRBV24-1; perhaps TRBD1 as D (5 bases). This CDR3 is 8 amino acids long. Germline V gives CDR1 KGHDR, CDR2 SFDVKD. The CDR3, as DNA: TGTGCCACCAGCGAAGGGGTCTTC. It is translated as CATSEGVF.

This clonotype was picked up a small number of times. A read error may be the cause here, since a much bigger clone is one base away. The chain recombines TRBV5-1 with TRBJ1-2; weak D call: TRBD1 (5 bases). Per the germline V gene, CDR1 is SGHRS and CDR2 is YFSETQ. Trimming removed 0 bases at V and 7 bases at J, with 13 bases between. This CDR3 has 14 amino acids. The CDR3 sequence is CASSLVLGACGYTF. The CDR3 DNA follows: TGCGCCAGCAGCTTGGTTTTAGGGGCCTGTGGCTACACCTTC.

This clonotype was recorded many times. J is TRBJ1-5 and V is TRBV7-9, with D perhaps matching TRBD1 (5 bases). The ends were cut back, 5 bases at V and 0 bases at J, with 17 bases in the middle. This CDR3 has 17 residues. Looked up from germline, CDR1 is SEHNR and CDR2 is FQNEAQ (reference sequence). In DNA form, the CDR3 reads TGTGCCAGCAGCCTATTCATAACAGGATATAGCAATCAGCCCCAGCATTTT. Translated, it gives CASSLFITGYSNQPQHF.

The chain uses TRBV25-1 and TRBJ2-7; 12 bases fit TRBD2. The CDR3 has 15 amino acids. With 4 bases clipped from V and 4 bases from J, the junction kept 5 bases outside the gene matches. The germline gives CDR1 MGHDK, CDR2 SYGVNS. The CDR3 is CASSALAGGAYEQYF. The CDR3 region has the DNA TGTGCCAGCAGTGCCCTAGCGGGAGGGGCTTACGAGCAGTACTTC.

The chain uses TRBV20-1 and TRBJ2-7; D may be TRBD1 (5 bases). CDR3 length: 10 amino acids. Germline loops: CDR1 DFQATT, CDR2 SNEGSKA (reference sequence). V shed 3 bases and J shed 9 bases, with 9 bases lying between them. CDR3 sequence reads: CSARDMRQYF. DNA of the CDR3: TGCAGTGCTAGGGACATGAGGCAGTACTTC.

The V and J genes are TRBV7-8 and TRBJ1-4; D uncertain. CDR3 length: 15 residues. Deletions cut 5 bases from V and 8 bases from J, with 18 bases between. The germline gives CDR1 SGHVS, CDR2 FQNEAQ. CDR3 loop: CASSQSLGFGEKLFF. The CDR3 DNA sequence: TGTGCCAGCAGCCAAAGTCTAGGGTTTGGGGAAAAACTGTTTTTT.

This clonotype was detected once. The rearrangement uses TRBV19 and TRBJ1-6; TRBD1 agrees at 12 bases. The CDR3 extends over 15 amino acids. Germline V gives CDR1 LNHDA, CDR2 SQIVND (reference sequence). Trimming at V came to 6 bases and at J to 8 bases, leaving 5 bases not matched to a gene. CDR3 nucleotides: TGTGCCAGTAGGAACCGGGACAGGGGGCATTCACCCCTCCACTTT. Amino acid sequence: CASRNRDRGHSPLHF.

This clonotype was picked up a small number of times. The chain carries TRBV29-1 and TRBJ2-7; TRBD1 aligns across 11 bases. The end of the DNA fits TRBJ2-1 better, so the J call may be wrong. The CDR3 covers 14 residues. The germline gives CDR1 SQVTM, CDR2 ANQGSEA. This CDR3 reads CSVEGGTGGYEQFF. The CDR3 region has the DNA TGCAGCGTTGAGGGTGGGACAGGGGGGTATGAGCAGTTCTTC.

This clonotype was counted between two and nine times. This chain joins TRBV20-1 and TRBJ1-1, with D maybe TRBD1 (5 bases). CDR1 and CDR2 (germline): DFQATT, SNEGSKA (reference sequence). The CDR3 spans 16 residues. V was pared by 6 bases and J by 1 base, with 21 bases between. Here the CDR3 DNA reads TGCAGTGCCCCGGGGGTACCCGGCTTCTCGAACACTGAAGCTTTCTTT. It translates to CSAPGVPGFSNTEAFF.

CDR3 DNA: TGTGCCAGTAGTCCCAGGGGTAGCGGGGGTTTGGCCCAGCATTTT. Amino acid sequence: CASSPRGSGGLAQHF. The chain employs TRBV19 and TRBJ1-5; possibly TRBD1 for D (6 bases). Deletions cut 5 bases from V and 11 bases from J, with 22 bases between. CDR1 is LNHDA, CDR2 SQIVND, per germline (reference sequence). The CDR3 contains 15 residues.

CDR3 amino acids: CASSDPDRGHYYGYTF. DNA of the CDR3: TGTGCCAGCAGTGACCCGGACAGGGGGCACTACTATGGCTACACCTTC. The rearrangement links TRBV28 to TRBJ1-2, with 11 bases identical to TRBD1. Germline assignment: CDR1 MDHEN and CDR2 SYDVKM. The CDR3 has 16 residues. The J segment lost 3 bases and the V segment lost 5 bases, leaving 8 bases of the junction unmatched.